The sample holds many counts of the clone carrying this TCR beta chain. What it recognizes is unknown. Amplification of TCR beta CDR3 regions was performed using RNA transcripts as template. HTBI primers drove first-round RT-PCR of the TCR CDR3. From the multiplex PCR reads, TCRdb called clonotypes with MiXCR, one entry per CDR3 protein. In the table there are more than 150,000 distinct CDR3 sequences, 17% of which are singletons. Trimming at V came to 6 bases and at J to 3 bases, leaving 5 bases not matched to a gene. The CDR3 extends over 14 amino acids. These data are taken from a study of T cells in Graves' hyperthyroidism and ophthalmopathy. Overall study: Peripheral blood was collected at initial diagnosis, before any treatment. Findings of the study overall: In the blood, most expanded thyroid clonotypes above 0.001 appeared as well. Stable hyperthyroidism was separated from ophthalmopathy by a model based on 13 V-J features.

The TCR sequence derives from a woman aged 45-65 years with Graves' hyperthyroidism. V gene TRBV12-3 or TRBV12-4 combines with J gene TRBJ1-2, with TRBD1 matching 9 bases. The sample taken for sequencing was blood. CDR3 loop: CASRGTGSDYGYTF. The DNA for the CDR3 is TGTGCCAGCAGAGGGACAGGGAGCGACTATGGCTACACCTTC.